This T cell receptor beta chain was obtained from a study of regulatory dendritic cells for organ transplantation (dated by TCRdb to the late 2010s). With respect to the entire study: Sorted naive and memory CD4+ and CD8+ T cells had their TCRbeta repertoires sequenced both before and after allostimulation with either regulatory or mature dendritic cells.

Worth noting for this clone: Its target antigen remains unknown. No qualities accompany the bases; no much larger clone lies one base away.

What the authors observed across the whole study: In both subjects, allostimulation led to expansion of memory CD8+ clones, although regulatory dendritic cells appeared to cause more limited expansion than mature dendritic cells did. The repertoires of naive CD4+ and CD8+ T cells were highly diverse, while memory cell repertoires were less diverse, with memory CD8+ cells being the most oligoclonal. Among the resting subsets, the most alloreactive TCR clonotypes were found in memory CD8+ T cells. Sequencing was done in only a couple of subjects, and the authors reported considerable heterogeneity between individuals in the alloreactive memory CD8+ T cell pool.

FACS was used to sort CD4+ or CD8+ cells into naive T cells (CD45RA+) and memory T cells (CD45RO+). T cells for TCR sequencing came from two healthy control subjects. For the mixed lymphocyte reactions, sorted T cell subsets left unstimulated acted as baseline controls. Genomic DNA was extracted with the Qiagen DNeasy Blood & Tissue Kit. Relative to germline, V is 0 bases shorter and J is 5 bases shorter, with 20 bases between their ends. Including the terminal cysteine and phenylalanine, the CDR3 comprises 17 residues. Only CDR3 DNA is held: 51 bases, read in frame from base 1. CDR1 and CDR2, looked up from the germline V gene, are SGHDT and YYEEEE. Multiplexed two-step PCR with Vbeta-specific forward primers and Jbeta-specific reverse primers was used to amplify TCRbeta CDR3 regions. TCRbeta libraries were sequenced on an Illumina instrument through the immunoSEQ service. Turning to the authors' computational methods: IMGT annotation was used to assign V, D and J genes, and synthetic CDR3 analogues were used to correct counts for multiplex PCR bias. Repertoire clonality was computed in the immunoSEQ Analyzer as one minus normalized Shannon entropy. Fisher's exact test with Benjamini-Hochberg false discovery rate control was used to define clonal expansion, with two-tailed P<0.01. Imported from immuneACCESS, the table was reduced by TCRdb to in-frame sequences with V and J called. These copies leave out some clones; in studies compared against another copy, an unresolved V gene accounts for under half, and the cause of the remainder is not known. V and J calls and clone size are copied from that table; D and trimming were computed from the DNA. Across this sample there are under 45,000 clones, with approximately 91% seen only once. 0.05% to 0.065% of the sample is taken by the ten largest.

The TCR was taken from a human donor in good health. The sample comprised naive CD4+ T cells from blood. This specimen's cell subset or site label, interpreted: CD45RA+ naive T cells. This chain joins TRBV5-6 to TRBJ2-5, with a weak D call of TRBD2 (5 bases match). The CDR3 protein is CASSLDRSRARGETQYF. The bases read TGTGCCAGCAGCTTGGACCGGTCGAGGGCCCGCGGGGAGACCCAGTACTTC.